This entry lists 17 T cell receptor beta chains sequenced from one sample in a study of shared clonotypes between healthy human individuals. Produced via immunoSEQ multiplex PCR; TCRdb's table is partial and in-frame only. The sample has about 2 million clones, approximately 95% seen once. Sequencing was performed on naive CD4+ T cells sorted from blood. Subset in this sample: CD45RA+ positively selected. All receptors derive from a man between 18 and 29 years old in good health.

Regarding this clone: Other nucleotide sequences in the sample specify the same CDR3. V and J are TRBV5-1 and TRBJ2-7; D is tentatively TRBD1 or TRBD2 (5 bases each). Germline assignment: CDR1 SGHRS and CDR2 YFSETQ. Trimming removed 3 bases from V and 0 bases from J, with 10 bases in between. CDR3 length: 14 residues. DNA of the CDR3: TGCGCCAGCAGCTCCACGGGGACCTCCTACGAGCAGTACTTC. This codes for CASSSTGTSYEQYF.

This chain uses TRBV6-5 with TRBJ1-6; unclear D gene. Germline CDR1 and CDR2: MNHEY and SVGAGI. Trimming left V 3 bases short and J 7 bases short, with 10 bases between. The CDR3 contains 14 residues. CDR3 region: CASSYGVGNSPLHF. DNA of the CDR3: TGTGCCAGCAGTTATGGTGTAGGGAATTCACCCCTCCACTTT.

J is TRBJ1-2 and V is TRBV27, with D perhaps TRBD1 (6 bases). V was clipped by 8 bases and J by 1 base, with 14 bases between them. The CDR3 has 14 residues. Looked up from germline, CDR1 is MNHEY and CDR2 is SMNVEV (reference sequence). The CDR3 loop is CASSPVQGNYGYTF. The CDR3 DNA reads as TGTGCCAGCTCTCCGGTACAGGGTAACTATGGCTACACCTTC.

The chain links TRBV6-6 to TRBJ1-5, with D uncertain. The CDR3 is made up of 15 amino acids. The V end was cut by 7 bases, the J end by 2 bases, with 15 bases between. Germline V gene lookup returns CDR1 MNHNY and CDR2 SVGAGI (reference sequence). The CDR3 DNA is TGTGCCAGCAACCCACATCGGTCAGGCAATCAGCCCCAGCATTTT. Translating gives CASNPHRSGNQPQHF.

J is TRBJ1-2 and V is TRBV11-2, with D perhaps matching TRBD1 (6 bases). In germline, CDR1 is SGHAT, CDR2 FQNNGV. This CDR3 spans 16 amino acids. V was pared by 2 bases and J by 0 bases, with 13 bases between. CDR3 in DNA: TGTGCCAGCAGCTTAATGACAGGCGGGGCTAACTATGGCTACACCTTC. Protein product: CASSLMTGGANYGYTF.

Concerning this clone itself: This sample includes further DNA sequences coding for the same CDR3. The chain combines TRBV11-2 with TRBJ2-4; D remains ambiguous. With 8 bases removed from V and 0 bases from J, the gap between germline ends came to 8 bases. The germline CDR1 and CDR2 sequences are SGHAT and FQNNGV. This CDR3 spans 13 amino acids. The CDR3 coding sequence is TGTGCCAGCTCCGGGCTAGCCAAAAACATTCAGTACTTC. Encoded protein: CASSGLAKNIQYF.

The V call is TRBV7-2, the J call TRBJ2-5, with D perhaps given as TRBD1 or TRBD2 (6 bases each). This CDR3 contains 16 residues. Germline CDR1 is SGHTA and CDR2 is FQGNSA. Trimming stripped 2 bases from V and 1 base from J, with 14 bases between. In DNA, the CDR3 is TGTGCCAGCAGCTTAAAGAGGAGGGGGACCCAAGAGACCCAGTACTTC. As protein: CASSLKRRGTQETQYF.

This chain joins TRBV7-2 and TRBJ2-3, with 8 bases that match TRBD1. V lost 7 bases and J lost 3; bases outside the gene matches: 12. From germline, CDR1 is SGHTA and CDR2 FQGNSA. The CDR3 sequence is 16 residues long. The CDR3 spells CASTKPGQGGTDTQYF. CDR3 DNA: TGTGCCAGCACCAAACCCGGACAGGGTGGTACAGATACGCAGTATTTT. The variable domain in full, completed from reference TRBV7-2 and TRBJ2-3, reads GAGVSQSPSNKVTEKGKDVELRCDPISGHTALYWYRQSLGQGLEFLIYFQGNSAPDKSGLPSDRFSAERTGGSVSTLTIQRTQQEDSAVYLCASTKPGQGGTDTQYFGPGTRLTVL.

The chain combines TRBV2 with TRBJ1-4; the D gene is possibly TRBD1 (6 bases). Trimming removed 4 bases at V and 5 bases at J, with 14 bases between. Germline V gene data show CDR1 as SNHLY and CDR2 as FYNNEI. CDR3 length: 15 residues. The CDR3 here is CASSGGGRLNEKLFF. In DNA form, the CDR3 reads TGTGCCAGCAGTGGCGGGGGCAGACTCAATGAAAAACTGTTTTTT.

The rearrangement uses TRBV5-8 and TRBJ2-7; D gene uncertain. The CDR3 totals 14 residues. Germline V lookup: CDR1 SGHTS, CDR2 YDEGEE. Trimming cost V 6 bases and J 4 bases, with 17 bases left between them. DNA for the CDR3: TGTGCCAGCAACCTACCATATCAAACGTACGAGCAGTACTTC. Amino acid sequence: CASNLPYQTYEQYF. Filled out from reference TRBV5-8 and TRBJ2-7, the complete variable domain reads EAGVTQSPTHLIKTRGQQATLRCSPISGHTSVYWYQQALGLGLQFLLWYDEGEERNRGNFPPRFSGRQFPNYSSELNVNALELEDSALYLCASNLPYQTYEQYFGPGTRLTVT.

The chain links TRBV30 to TRBJ2-1; the D is unclear. Trimming left V 2 bases short and J 6 bases short, with 14 bases between. This CDR3 comprises 14 residues. The germline V gene encodes CDR1 GTSNPN and CDR2 SVGIG (reference sequence). For the CDR3, the DNA is TGTGCCTGGAGTCGGGCAGCGTTCTTCAATGAGCAGTTCTTC. Protein: CAWSRAAFFNEQFF.

The chain recombines TRBV5-1 with TRBJ1-2; 7 bases are shared with TRBD1. Germline V gene lookup returns CDR1 SGHRS and CDR2 YFSETQ. Unmatched junction bases numbered 9, after V lost 6 bases and J lost 1 base. The CDR3 runs 15 residues. This CDR3 reads CASTVSTGFNYGYTF. The CDR3 nucleotides are TGCGCCAGCACGGTGTCGACAGGGTTTAACTATGGCTACACCTTC. Combining the CDR3 with reference TRBV5-1 and TRBJ1-2 gives the whole variable domain KAGVTQTPRYLIKTRGQQVTLSCSPISGHRSVSWYQQTPGQGLQFLFEYFSETQRNKGNFPGRFSGRQFSNSRSEMNVSTLELGDSALYLCASTVSTGFNYGYTFGSGTRLTVV.

The rearrangement links TRBV28 to TRBJ1-5, with 9 bases aligning to TRBD1. Germline trimming cut 7 bases from V and 6 bases from J; bases unmatched to any gene: 13. The germline V gene encodes CDR1 MDHEN and CDR2 SYDVKM. The CDR3 has 16 amino acids. CDR3 loop: CASNKFGTGISQPQHF. For the CDR3, the DNA is TGTGCCAGCAACAAATTTGGGACAGGGATTTCTCAGCCCCAGCATTTT.

The J gene is TRBJ2-4, the V gene TRBV11-3; D is undetermined. V was shortened by 2 bases and J by 8 bases, with 10 bases between the two germline ends. Germline CDR1 reads SGHNT; CDR2 reads YENEEA. This CDR3 contains 13 residues. DNA for the CDR3: TGTGCCAGCAGCTTACAACTTCGGGACATTCAGTACTTC. Amino acids: CASSLQLRDIQYF. The full variable domain, in which reference TRBV11-3 and TRBJ2-4 provide the parts outside the CDR3, is EAGVVQSPRYKIIEKKQPVAFWCNPISGHNTLYWYLQNLGQGPELLIRYENEEAVDDSQLPKDRFSAERLKGVDSTLKIQPAELGDSAVYLCASSLQLRDIQYFGAGTRLSVL.

This clone was counted a single time. Distinct nucleotide sequences in the sample also encode this CDR3. J is TRBJ2-7 and V is TRBV6-5; TRBD2 matches at 7 bases. V lost 2 bases to trimming and J lost 3 bases; unmatched junction nucleotides: 4. This CDR3 spans 14 amino acids. Germline-derived CDR1 and CDR2 are MNHEY and SVGAGI. The CDR3 DNA is TGTGCCAGCAGTTACGGCGGGAGAATCTACGAGCAGTACTTC. This sequence encodes CASSYGGRIYEQYF.

The chain links TRBV18 to TRBJ1-2, with D uncertain. There are 13 residues in the CDR3. V lost 3 bases to trimming and J lost 8 bases, with 13 bases between them. Looked up from germline, CDR1 is KGHSH and CDR2 is LQKENI. The chain's CDR3 is CASSPTAEKGYTF. CDR3 DNA: TGTGCCAGCTCACCGACGGCCGAGAAGGGCTACACCTTC.

Details on this clone: This same CDR3 is encoded by further DNA sequences in the sample. This chain links TRBV7-9 with TRBJ1-1; D is unresolved. Germline lookup yields CDR1 SEHNR and CDR2 FQNEAQ (reference sequence). Trimming left V 5 bases short and J 0 bases short, with 7 bases between. CDR3 length: 13 residues. The CDR3 bases are TGTGCCAGCAGCCTAGAGTTGAACACTGAAGCTTTCTTT. Its translation: CASSLELNTEAFF.